The entry that follows covers one TCR beta chain sequence. Its binding antigen is unknown. Base qualities are not provided; no much larger clone lies one nucleotide away. The library came from the immunoSEQ multiplex PCR assay. Entries here come from immuneACCESS through TCRdb and include only in-frame sequences with V and J called. Some clones fail to appear in such tables; in the studies checked, an unresolved V gene covers under half of the shortfall, and the cause of the remainder is unknown. Present in this sample are about 6,600 clones, more than 70% of which were seen just once. In total, the top ten clones hold 11% of the sample. The germline ends are 19 bases apart after V is trimmed by 7 bases and J by 5 bases. Taken from cysteine to phenylalanine, the CDR3 has 15 residues. CDR3 DNA only is kept here, 45 bases in frame from base 1. The CDR1 and CDR2 encoded by the germline V gene (reference sequence) are MNHNY and SVGAGI.

The sample is drawn from a study of tumour-infiltrating T cells in Burkitt lymphoma (dated by TCRdb to 2020 to 2021). About the investigation overall: All epidemiological subtypes of Burkitt lymphoma were represented among the 80 or so patients who made up the cohort. TCR repertoire data were compared against clinical outcome, and productive clonality predicted overall survival and progression-free survival independently of established prognostic factors such as age at diagnosis. Findings and caveats that apply to the study as a whole: Several public clonotypes shared across numerous Burkitt lymphoma patients were found, and shared tumour neoantigen selection absent from diffuse large B-cell lymphoma was thereby suggested.

The clonotype comes from a human donor with Burkitt lymphoma. The chain employs TRBV6-6 and TRBJ2-3; the best D guess is TRBD2, with 7 bases matching. Sequencing input: tumor tissue. The DNA sequence is TGTGCCAGCACCGGAGGGGGGGGGATGCAAGATACGCAGTATTTT. This translates into CASTGGGGMQDTQYF.